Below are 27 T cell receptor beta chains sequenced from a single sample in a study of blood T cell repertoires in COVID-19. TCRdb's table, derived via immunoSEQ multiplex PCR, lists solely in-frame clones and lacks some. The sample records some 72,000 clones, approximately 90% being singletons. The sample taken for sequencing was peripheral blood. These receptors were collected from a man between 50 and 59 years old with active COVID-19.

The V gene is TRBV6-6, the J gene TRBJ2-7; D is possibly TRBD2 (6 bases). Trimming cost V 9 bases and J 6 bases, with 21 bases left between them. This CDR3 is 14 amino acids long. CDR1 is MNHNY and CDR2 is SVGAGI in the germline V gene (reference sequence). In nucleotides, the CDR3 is TGTGCCAGTTCTTCCCCCCGGGACTTGCTCGAGCAGTACTTC. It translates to CASSSPRDLLEQYF.

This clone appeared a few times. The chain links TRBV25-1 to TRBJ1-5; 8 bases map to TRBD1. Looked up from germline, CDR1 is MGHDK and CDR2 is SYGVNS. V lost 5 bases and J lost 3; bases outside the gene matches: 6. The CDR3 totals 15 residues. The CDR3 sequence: CASSQTGVNNQPQHF. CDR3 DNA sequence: TGTGCCAGCAGTCAGACAGGGGTGAACAATCAGCCCCAGCATTTT.

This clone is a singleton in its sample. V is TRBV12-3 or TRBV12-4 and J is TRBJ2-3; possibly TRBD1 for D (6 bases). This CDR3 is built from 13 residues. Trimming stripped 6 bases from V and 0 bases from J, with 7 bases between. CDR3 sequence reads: CASSGQSTDTQYF. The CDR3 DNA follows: TGTGCCAGCAGCGGACAGAGCACAGATACGCAGTATTTT.

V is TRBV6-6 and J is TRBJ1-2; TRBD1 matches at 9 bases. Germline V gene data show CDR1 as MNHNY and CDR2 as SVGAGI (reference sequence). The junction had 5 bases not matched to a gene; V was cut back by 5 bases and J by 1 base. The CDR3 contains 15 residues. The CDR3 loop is CASSPDRGLNYGYTF. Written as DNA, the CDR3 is TGTGCCAGCAGTCCGGACAGGGGACTTAACTATGGCTACACCTTC.

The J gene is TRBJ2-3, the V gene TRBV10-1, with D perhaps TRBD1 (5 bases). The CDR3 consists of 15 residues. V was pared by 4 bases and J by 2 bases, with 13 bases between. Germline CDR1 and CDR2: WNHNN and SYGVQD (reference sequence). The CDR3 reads CASSALAGNTDTQYF. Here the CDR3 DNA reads TGCGCCAGCAGTGCATTGGCAGGGAACACAGATACGCAGTATTTT.

CDR3 coding DNA: TGTGCCACCAGCAGGGGTCGGAACAGGGGTGACACTGAAGCTTTCTTT. This sequence encodes CATSRGRNRGDTEAFF. The chain links TRBV15 to TRBJ1-1; 7 bases are shared with TRBD1. Germline loops: CDR1 LNHNV, CDR2 YYDKDF (reference sequence). V shed 3 bases, J shed 3 bases, and the junction held 10 bases outside the gene matches. The CDR3 runs 16 residues.

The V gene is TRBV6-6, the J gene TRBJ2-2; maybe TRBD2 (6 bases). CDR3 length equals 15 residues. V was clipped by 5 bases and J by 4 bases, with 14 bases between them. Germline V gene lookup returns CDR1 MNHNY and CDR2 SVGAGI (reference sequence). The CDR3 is CASSQPRGGTGELFF. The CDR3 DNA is TGTGCCAGCAGTCAACCTCGGGGAGGCACCGGGGAGCTGTTTTTT.

The CDR3 protein is CASSVGQGQNEKLFF. The CDR3 DNA reads TGTGCCAGCAGCGTAGGACAGGGACAAAATGAAAAACTGTTTTTT. The genes are TRBV7-9 and TRBJ1-4, with TRBD1 identical over 8 bases. V dropped 5 bases and J dropped 5; count of bases not matched to a gene: 7. CDR3 size: 15 residues. Germline V gives CDR1 SEHNR, CDR2 FQNEAQ (reference sequence). Full variable domain (remainder filled in from reference TRBV7-9 and TRBJ1-4): DTGVSQNPRHKITKRGQNVTFRCDPISEHNRLYWYRQTLGQGPEFLTYFQNEAQLEKSRLLSDRFSAERPKGSFSTLEIQRTEQGDSAMYLCASSVGQGQNEKLFFGSGTQLSVL.

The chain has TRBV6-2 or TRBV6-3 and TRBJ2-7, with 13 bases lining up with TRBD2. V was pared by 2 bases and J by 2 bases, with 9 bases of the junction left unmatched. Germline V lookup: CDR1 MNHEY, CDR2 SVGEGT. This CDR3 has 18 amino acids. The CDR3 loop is CASSYQAGTSGITYEQYF. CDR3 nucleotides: TGTGCCAGCAGTTACCAGGCCGGGACTAGCGGGATTACCTACGAGCAGTACTTC.

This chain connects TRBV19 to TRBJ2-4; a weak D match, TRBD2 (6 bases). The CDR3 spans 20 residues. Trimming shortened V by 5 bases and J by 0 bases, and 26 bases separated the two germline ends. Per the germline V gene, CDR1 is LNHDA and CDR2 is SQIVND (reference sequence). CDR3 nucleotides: TGTGCCAGTAGTCCCGGGCTAGCATTCTCGGAGGGGATAGCCAAAAACATTCAGTACTTC. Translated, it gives CASSPGLAFSEGIAKNIQYF.

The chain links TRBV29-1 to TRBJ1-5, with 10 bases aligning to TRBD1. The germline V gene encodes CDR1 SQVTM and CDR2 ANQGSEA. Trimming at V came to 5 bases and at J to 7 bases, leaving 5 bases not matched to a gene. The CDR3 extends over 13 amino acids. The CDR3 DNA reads TGCAGCGTTCAGACAGGGGGCAGCCAGCCCCAGCATTTT. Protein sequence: CSVQTGGSQPQHF.

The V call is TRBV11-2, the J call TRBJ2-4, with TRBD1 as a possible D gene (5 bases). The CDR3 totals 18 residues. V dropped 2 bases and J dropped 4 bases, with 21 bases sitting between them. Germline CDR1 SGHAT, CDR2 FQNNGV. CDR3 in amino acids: CASSLQTPGFGLKNIQYF. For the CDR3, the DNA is TGTGCCAGCAGCTTACAGACTCCAGGGTTCGGGCTGAAAAACATTCAGTACTTC.

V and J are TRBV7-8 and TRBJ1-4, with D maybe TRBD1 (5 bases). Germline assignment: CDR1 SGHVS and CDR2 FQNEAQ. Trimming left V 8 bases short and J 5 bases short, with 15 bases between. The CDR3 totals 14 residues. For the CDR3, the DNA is TGTGCCAGCGGTCGAGGGCGGGGGAATGAAAAACTGTTTTTT. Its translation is CASGRGRGNEKLFF.

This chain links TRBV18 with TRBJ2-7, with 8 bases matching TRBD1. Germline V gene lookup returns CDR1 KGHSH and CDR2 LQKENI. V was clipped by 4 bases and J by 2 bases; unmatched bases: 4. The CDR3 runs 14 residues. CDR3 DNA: TGTGCCAGCTCACGAGACAGGGGCGCCTACGAGCAGTACTTC. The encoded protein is CASSRDRGAYEQYF.

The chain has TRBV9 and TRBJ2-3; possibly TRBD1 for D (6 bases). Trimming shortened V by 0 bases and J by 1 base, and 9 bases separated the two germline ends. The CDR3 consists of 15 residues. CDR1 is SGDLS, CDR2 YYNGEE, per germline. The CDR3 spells CASSVEAGGTDTQYF. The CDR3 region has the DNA TGTGCCAGCAGCGTAGAAGCAGGGGGCACAGATACGCAGTATTTT.

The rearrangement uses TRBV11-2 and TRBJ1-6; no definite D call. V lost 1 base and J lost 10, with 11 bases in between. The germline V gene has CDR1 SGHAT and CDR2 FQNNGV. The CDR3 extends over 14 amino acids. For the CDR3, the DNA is TGTGCCAGCAGCTTAGTGGAGGATCGGTCACCCCTCCACTTT. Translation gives CASSLVEDRSPLHF.

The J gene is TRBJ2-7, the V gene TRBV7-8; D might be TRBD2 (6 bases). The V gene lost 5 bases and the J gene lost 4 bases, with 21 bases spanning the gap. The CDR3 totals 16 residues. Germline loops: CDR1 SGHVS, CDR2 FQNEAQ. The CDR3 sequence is CASSRAEGPGSYEQYF. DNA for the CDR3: TGTGCCAGCAGCCGTGCGGAGGGGCCGGGTAGTTACGAGCAGTACTTC.

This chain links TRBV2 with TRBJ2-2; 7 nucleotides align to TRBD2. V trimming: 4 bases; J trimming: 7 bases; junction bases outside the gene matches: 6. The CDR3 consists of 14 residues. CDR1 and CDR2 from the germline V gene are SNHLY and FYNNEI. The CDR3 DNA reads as TGTGCCAGCAGTGTCTTAGCGGGCAGCGGGGAGCTGTTTTTT. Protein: CASSVLAGSGELFF.

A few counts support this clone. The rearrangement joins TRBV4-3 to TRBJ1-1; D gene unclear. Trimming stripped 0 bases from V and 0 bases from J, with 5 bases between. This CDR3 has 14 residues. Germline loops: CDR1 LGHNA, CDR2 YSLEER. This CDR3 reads CASSQDPLNTEAFF. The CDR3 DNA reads TGCGCCAGCAGCCAAGATCCTCTGAACACTGAAGCTTTCTTT.

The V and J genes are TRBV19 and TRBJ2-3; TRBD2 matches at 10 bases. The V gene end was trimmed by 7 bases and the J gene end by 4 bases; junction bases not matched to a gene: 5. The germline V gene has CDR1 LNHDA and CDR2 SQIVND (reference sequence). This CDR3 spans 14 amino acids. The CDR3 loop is CASKSGGAPDTQYF. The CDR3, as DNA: TGTGCCAGTAAAAGCGGGGGGGCCCCAGATACGCAGTATTTT. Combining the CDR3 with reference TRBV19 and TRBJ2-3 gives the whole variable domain DGGITQSPKYLFRKEGQNVTLSCEQNLNHDAMYWYRQDPGQGLRLIYYSQIVNDFQKGDIAEGYSVSREKKESFPLTVTSAQKNPTAFYLCASKSGGAPDTQYFGPGTRLTVL.

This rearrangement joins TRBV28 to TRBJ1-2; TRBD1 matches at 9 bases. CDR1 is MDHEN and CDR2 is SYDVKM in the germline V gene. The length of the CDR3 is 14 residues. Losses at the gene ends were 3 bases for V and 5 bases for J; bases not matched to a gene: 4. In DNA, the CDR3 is TGTGCCAGCAGTTTGGGACAGGGAACGTATGGCTACACCTTC. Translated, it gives CASSLGQGTYGYTF.

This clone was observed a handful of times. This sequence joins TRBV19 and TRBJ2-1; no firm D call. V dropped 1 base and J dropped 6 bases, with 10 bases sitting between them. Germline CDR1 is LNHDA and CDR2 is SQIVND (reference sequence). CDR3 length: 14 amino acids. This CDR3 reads CASSIARAANEQFF. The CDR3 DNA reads TGTGCCAGTAGTATAGCTCGCGCTGCCAATGAGCAGTTCTTC. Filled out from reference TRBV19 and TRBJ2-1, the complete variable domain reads DGGITQSPKYLFRKEGQNVTLSCEQNLNHDAMYWYRQDPGQGLRLIYYSQIVNDFQKGDIAEGYSVSREKKESFPLTVTSAQKNPTAFYLCASSIARAANEQFFGPGTRLTVL.

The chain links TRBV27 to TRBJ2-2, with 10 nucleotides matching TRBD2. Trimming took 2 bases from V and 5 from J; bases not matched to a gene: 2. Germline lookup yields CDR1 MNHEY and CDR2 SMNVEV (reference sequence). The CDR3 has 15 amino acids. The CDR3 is CASSLLAGVTGELFF. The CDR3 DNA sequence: TGTGCCAGCAGTTTACTAGCGGGAGTTACCGGGGAGCTGTTTTTT.

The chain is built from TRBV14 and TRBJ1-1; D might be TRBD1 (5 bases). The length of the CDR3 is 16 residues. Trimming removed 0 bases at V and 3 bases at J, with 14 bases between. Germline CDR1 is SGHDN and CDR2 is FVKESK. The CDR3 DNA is TGTGCCAGCAGCCAAGATCGGGGGTTGGGGGACACTGAAGCTTTCTTT. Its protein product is CASSQDRGLGDTEAFF.

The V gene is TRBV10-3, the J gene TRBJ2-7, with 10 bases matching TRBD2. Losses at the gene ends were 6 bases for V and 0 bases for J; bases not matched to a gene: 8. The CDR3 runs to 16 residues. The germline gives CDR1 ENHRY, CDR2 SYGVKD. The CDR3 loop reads CAISSTSGESSYEQYF. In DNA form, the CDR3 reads TGTGCCATCAGCAGTACTAGCGGGGAAAGCTCCTACGAGCAGTACTTC.

This CDR3 is CASSFGTGGGAFF. For the CDR3, the DNA is TGCGCCAGCAGCTTCGGGACGGGCGGGGGAGCTTTCTTT. The chain couples TRBV5-1 to TRBJ1-1; maybe TRBD1 (5 bases). CDR3 length: 13 amino acids. Germline lookup yields CDR1 SGHRS and CDR2 YFSETQ. V lost 2 bases and J 10 bases, leaving 15 bases between the germline ends.

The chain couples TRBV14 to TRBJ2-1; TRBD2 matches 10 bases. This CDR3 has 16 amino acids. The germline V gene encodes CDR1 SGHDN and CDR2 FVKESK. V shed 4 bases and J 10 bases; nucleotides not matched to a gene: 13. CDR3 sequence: CASSPTGLAVGDEQFF. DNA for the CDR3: TGTGCCAGCAGCCCGACCGGACTAGCGGTGGGAGACGAGCAGTTCTTC.